What follows are 8 T cell receptor beta chains derived from one specimen sequenced in a study of identical twins. TCRdb used MiXCR to reprocess the 5' RACE reads, holding one entry per CDR3 protein. The sample carries fewer than 900,000 distinct CDR3 sequences, roughly 20% recorded once. This same sample was also taken into another study, of T cells expressing NK-cell markers.

The sequenced sample was PBMCs. These receptor sequences come from a woman aged 18-29 years in good health.

On this clonotype: An end of the junction does not agree with germline; a read error may underlie this. The chain joins TRBV7-2 to TRBJ2-4, with 7 positions matching TRBD2. This CDR3 is built from 11 residues. Germline loops: CDR1 SGHTA, CDR2 FQGNSA. The CDR3, as DNA: TGTGCCAGCAGCCTGGGGGGAGGGTTGCACTTC. Its protein is CASSLGGGLHF.

This clonotype occurred a few times. As the CDR3 is not closed by the conserved phenylalanine or tryptophan, this likely results from a read error. The V gene is TRBV4-3, the J gene TRBJ2-7; tentatively, D is TRBD2 (6 bases). Germline lookup yields CDR1 LGHNA and CDR2 YSLEER. The CDR3 is 13 amino acids. Trimming removed 3 bases from V and 2 bases from J, with 8 bases in between. Written as DNA, the CDR3 is TGCGCCAGCAGCCAGGGGGGAACCTACGAGCAGTACCTC. Translated, it gives CASSQGGTYEQYL.

This clonotype has at least ten counts. V gene TRBV20-1 combines with J gene TRBJ1-1, with 9 positions matching TRBD1. This CDR3 region has 11 residues. Germline CDR1 is DFQATT and CDR2 is SNEGSKA (reference sequence). V dropped 2 bases and J dropped 11; count of bases not matched to a gene: 3. The CDR3 nucleotides read TGCAGTGCTAGACGACAGGGGGAGGCTTTCTTT. This codes for CSARRQGEAFF.

This clonotype has more than one count but fewer than ten. The chain employs TRBV20-1 and TRBJ1-2; D gene unclear. The length of the CDR3 is 14 residues. Germline V gives CDR1 DFQATT, CDR2 SNEGSKA (reference sequence). V was trimmed by 1 base and J by 2 bases, leaving 11 bases between them. The CDR3 sequence is CSARASDKNYGYTF. The CDR3 DNA follows: TGCAGTGCTAGAGCCTCCGACAAGAACTATGGCTACACCTTC.

V and J are TRBV5-5 and TRBJ1-2; D possibly corresponds to TRBD1 (5 bases). The CDR3 totals 16 residues. Germline CDR1 and CDR2: SGHKS and YYEKEE (reference sequence). V was cut by 5 bases and J by 8 bases, with 25 bases left in between. This CDR3 reads CASRGFRGEQIEGYTF. The CDR3 coding sequence is TGTGCCAGCAGGGGGTTCAGAGGGGAGCAAATAGAAGGCTACACCTTC.

This clonotype has a handful of counts. The chain carries TRBV20-1 and TRBJ1-1; D uncertain. The CDR3 spans 14 residues. Germline V gives CDR1 DFQATT, CDR2 SNEGSKA (reference sequence). Trimming pared 0 bases from V and 1 base from J, leaving 9 bases between. CDR3 sequence: CSARDQHWNTEAFF. CDR3 coding DNA: TGCAGTGCTAGAGATCAACACTGGAACACTGAAGCTTTCTTT.

This clonotype has a count of ten or more. J is TRBJ1-2 and V is TRBV24-1; 10 bases line up with TRBD1. V lost 4 bases, J lost 6 bases, and 7 bases stayed unmatched. The CDR3 extends over 15 amino acids. In germline, CDR1 is KGHDR, CDR2 SFDVKD. The CDR3: CATSDPGQGIDGYTF. DNA of the CDR3: TGTGCCACCAGTGACCCGGGACAGGGGATCGATGGCTACACCTTC.

This clonotype appeared a few times. The V gene is TRBV29-1, the J gene TRBJ2-4; D gene uncertain. There are 13 residues in the CDR3. Germline CDR1 and CDR2: SQVTM and ANQGSEA. V was shortened by 4 bases and J by 5 bases, with 12 bases between the two germline ends. The CDR3 loop is CSVVSNIENIQYF. The CDR3 DNA follows: TGCAGCGTTGTCTCTAACATCGAAAACATTCAGTACTTC. The variable domain in full, completed from reference TRBV29-1 and TRBJ2-4, reads SAVISQKPSRDICQRGTSLTIQCQVDSQVTMMFWYRQQPGQSLTLIATANQGSEATYESGFVIDKFPISRPNLTFSTLTVSNMSPEDSSIYLCSVVSNIENIQYFGAGTRLSVL.